A selection of T cell receptor beta chains follows, all from one sample in a study of blood T cells in healthy people across ages. TCRdb called the 5' RACE reads again in MiXCR, with one record for every CDR3 protein. Counted here are around 280,000 distinct CDR3 sequences, roughly 26% occurring once; the ten biggest clones make up 29%. Sequenced material: blood. The source is a woman aged 70-85 years in good health. Both conserved end residues are part of each CDR3. Fields, in order: clone size, V gene, D gene, J gene, CDR3 protein, CDR3 DNA. The D gene is left open where the match is weak. Clone size is stated in some rows and not others, as once, few, many or a class when expanded.

.	TRBV12-3/TRBV12-4	TRBD1	TRBJ1-5	CASSLGTDSQPQHF	TGTGCCAGCAGTCTAGGGACAGATTCTCAGCCCCAGCATTTT
many	TRBV29-1	TRBD1	TRBJ2-1	CSVPQGKQGKFF	TGCAGCGTTCCCCAAGGGAAACAGGGGAAATTCTTC
.	TRBV20-1	.	TRBJ2-7	CSASNNNEQYF	TGCAGTGCTAGTAACAATAACGAGCAGTACTTC
.	TRBV28	.	TRBJ1-2	CASSFSTSYGYTF	TGTGCCAGCAGTTTTAGCACCTCCTATGGCTACACCTTC
.	TRBV4-3	.	TRBJ2-7	CASSQGRGLYEQYF	TGCGCCAGCAGCCAAGGGAGGGGGCTCTACGAGCAGTACTTC
.	TRBV7-2	.	TRBJ2-3	CASSRTSGARTQYF	TGTGCCAGCAGCCGAACCTCAGGGGCCCGTACGCAGTATTTT
.	TRBV7-8	.	TRBJ2-7	CASSPLQGSYEQYF	TGTGCCAGCAGCCCCCTCCAGGGATCCTACGAGCAGTACTTC
.	TRBV29-1	.	TRBJ2-4	CSVEDQIAKNIQYF	TGCAGCGTTGAAGATCAGATAGCCAAAAACATTCAGTACTTC
few	TRBV28	.	TRBJ2-7	CASTPFGDYEQYF	TGTGCCAGCACCCCCTTCGGTGACTACGAGCAGTACTTC
few	TRBV3-1	.	TRBJ2-2	CASRLGHNTGELFF	TGTGCCAGCAGACTTGGACATAACACCGGGGAGCTGTTTTTT
many	TRBV6-6	.	TRBJ1-4	CASSYGGTNEKLFF	TGTGCCAGCAGTTACGGGGGTACTAATGAAAAACTGTTTTTT
.	TRBV20-1	.	TRBJ2-2	CSARSGGTGELFF	TGCAGTGCTAGGTCAGGGGGGACCGGGGAGCTGTTTTTT
.	TRBV3-1	TRBD2	TRBJ2-3	CASSPLAGSGADTQYF	TGTGCCAGCAGCCCCCTAGCGGGATCCGGGGCAGATACGCAGTATTTT
.	TRBV6-1	TRBD1	TRBJ1-2	CASSEGSGTGYGYTF	TGTGCCAGCAGTGAAGGGTCAGGGACAGGCTATGGCTACACCTTC
.	TRBV3-1	TRBD2	TRBJ2-1	CASSPASGGTYNEQFF	TGTGCCAGCAGCCCCGCTAGCGGAGGTACCTACAATGAGCAGTTCTTC
.	TRBV7-2	.	TRBJ1-6	CASSSIDRLNSPLHF	TGTGCCAGCAGCTCGATAGACAGATTGAATTCACCCCTCCACTTT
few	TRBV12-3/TRBV12-4	.	TRBJ2-7	CASSEDSHESYEQYF	TGTGCCAGCAGCGAGGACAGCCACGAATCCTACGAGCAGTACTTC
.	TRBV6-2/TRBV6-3	.	TRBJ2-7	CASRDEYEQYF	TGTGCCAGCAGAGATGAATACGAGCAGTACTTC